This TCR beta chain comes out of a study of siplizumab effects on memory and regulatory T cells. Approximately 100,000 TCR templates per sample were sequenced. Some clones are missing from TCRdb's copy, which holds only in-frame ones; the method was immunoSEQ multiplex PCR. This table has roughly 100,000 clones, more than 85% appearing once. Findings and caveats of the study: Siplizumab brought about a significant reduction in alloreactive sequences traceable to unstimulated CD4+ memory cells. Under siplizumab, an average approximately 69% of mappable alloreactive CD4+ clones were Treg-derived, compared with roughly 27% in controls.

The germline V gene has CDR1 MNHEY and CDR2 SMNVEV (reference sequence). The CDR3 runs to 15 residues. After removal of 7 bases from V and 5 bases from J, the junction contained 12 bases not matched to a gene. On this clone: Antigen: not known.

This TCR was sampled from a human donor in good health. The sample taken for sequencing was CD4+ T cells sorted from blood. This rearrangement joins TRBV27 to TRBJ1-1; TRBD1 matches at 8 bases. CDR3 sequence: CASKKTGVGSTEAFF. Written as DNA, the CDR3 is TGTGCCAGCAAGAAGACAGGGGTTGGTTCGACTGAAGCTTTCTTT.